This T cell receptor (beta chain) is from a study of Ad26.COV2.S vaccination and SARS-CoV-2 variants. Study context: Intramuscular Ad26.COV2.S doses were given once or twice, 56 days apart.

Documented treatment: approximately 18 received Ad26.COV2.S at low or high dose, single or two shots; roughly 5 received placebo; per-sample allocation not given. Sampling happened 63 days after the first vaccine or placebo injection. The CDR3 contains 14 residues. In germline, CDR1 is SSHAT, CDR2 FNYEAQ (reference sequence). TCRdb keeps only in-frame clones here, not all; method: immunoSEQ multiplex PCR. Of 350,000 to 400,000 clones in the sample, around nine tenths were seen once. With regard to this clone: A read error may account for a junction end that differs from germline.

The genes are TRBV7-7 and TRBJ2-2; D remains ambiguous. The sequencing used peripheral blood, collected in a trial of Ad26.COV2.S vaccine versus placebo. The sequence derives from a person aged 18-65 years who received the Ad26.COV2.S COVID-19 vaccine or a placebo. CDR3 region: CASSLGSGAGELFF. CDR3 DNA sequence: TGTGCTAGCAGCTTAGGGTCAGGCGCCGGGGAGCTGTTTTTT. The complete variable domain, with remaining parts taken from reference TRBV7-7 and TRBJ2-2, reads GAGVSQSPRYKVTKRGQDVTLRCDPISSHATLYWYQQALGQGPEFLTYFNYEAQPDKSGLPSDRFSAERPEGSISTLTIQRTEQRDSAMYRCASSLGSGAGELFFGEGSRLTVL.